This TCR beta chain was captured by sequencing in a study of blood T cell repertoires in COVID-19. Background on the study: The analysed material was cDNA or gDNA that came from T cells, B-cell-depleted T cells, or PBMCs.

Authors' processing steps: Amplification from reference gene primers served as the basis for estimated nucleated cell counts. Some clones are missing from TCRdb's copy, which holds only in-frame ones; the method was immunoSEQ multiplex PCR. For V, J and clone size, that table is used; D and trimming come from the DNA. The profile shows about 80,000 clones, 78% of them singletons. The CDR3 contains 16 residues. Between the trimmed V and J ends, which lost 3 bases and 3 bases, there was a span of 15 bases. In germline, CDR1 is SGDLS, CDR2 YYNGEE. In its sample, this clone was seen once. Sample: peripheral blood. The receptor's source is a human donor in a cohort sampled during active COVID-19. This chain uses TRBV9 with TRBJ1-4; D may be TRBD1 (5 bases). CDR3 protein: CASSAGGESANEKLFF. The DNA for the CDR3 is TGTGCCAGCAGCGCCGGGGGGGAATCAGCTAATGAAAAACTGTTTTTT.